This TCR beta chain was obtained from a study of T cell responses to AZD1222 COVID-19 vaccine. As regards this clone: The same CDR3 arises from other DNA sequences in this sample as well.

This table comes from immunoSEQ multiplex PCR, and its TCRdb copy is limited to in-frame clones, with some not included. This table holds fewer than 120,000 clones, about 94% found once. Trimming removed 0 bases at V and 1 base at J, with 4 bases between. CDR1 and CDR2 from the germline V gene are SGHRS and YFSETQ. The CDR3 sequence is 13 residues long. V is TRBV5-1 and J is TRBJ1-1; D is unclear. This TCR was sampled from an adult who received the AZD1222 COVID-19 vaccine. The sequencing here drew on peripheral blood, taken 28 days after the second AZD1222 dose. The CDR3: CASSLAQNTEAFF. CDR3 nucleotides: TGCGCCAGCAGCTTGGCACAGAACACTGAAGCTTTCTTT.